These 21 T cell receptor beta chains share one sample of origin, sequenced in a study of blood T cells in healthy people across ages. Using a J-beta primer mix together with a sample-barcoded 5' primer, a second PCR was run for about 6 to 12 cycles. Using its own MiXCR run on the 5' RACE reads, TCRdb lists one record per CDR3 protein. The table has 380,000 or so distinct CDR3 sequences, 52% seen once. Material for sequencing was blood. The receptors shown here come from a man in his 60s in good health.

The rearrangement links TRBV14 to TRBJ2-1; D ambiguous. The CDR3 loop spans 13 amino acids. Trimming cost V 4 bases and J 4 bases, with 8 bases left between them. Germline lookup yields CDR1 SGHDN and CDR2 FVKESK. CDR3 in DNA: TGTGCCAGCAGCCTCGAAACTTACAATGAGCAGTTCTTC. Translated, it gives CASSLETYNEQFF.

The chain recombines TRBV20-1 with TRBJ1-2; the match to TRBD1 covers 7 bases. The CDR3 has 14 amino acids. Germline values: CDR1 DFQATT, CDR2 SNEGSKA (reference sequence). Losses at the gene ends were 5 bases for V and 3 bases for J; bases not matched to a gene: 9. CDR3 in DNA: TGCAGTGCTGACCTCACAGGGGTGGACTATGGCTACACCTTC. Residues: CSADLTGVDYGYTF.

This clonotype was counted between two and nine times. This chain connects TRBV7-3 to TRBJ2-1; 9 bases are shared with TRBD1. This CDR3 is 13 amino acids long. CDR1 is SGHTA, CDR2 FQGTGA, per germline. V trimming: 5 bases; J trimming: 8 bases; junction bases outside the gene matches: 4. In DNA form, the CDR3 reads TGTGCCAGCAGCGGGACAGGGAGGGATGAGCAGTTCTTC. Protein product: CASSGTGRDEQFF. The full variable domain, rest sourced from reference TRBV7-3 and TRBJ2-1, is GAGVSQTPSNKVTEKGKYVELRCDPISGHTALYWYRQSLGQGPEFLIYFQGTGAADDSGLPNDRFFAVRPEGSVSTLKIQRTERGDSAVYLCASSGTGRDEQFFGPGTRLTVL.

This clonotype was observed many times. This rearrangement joins TRBV7-2 to TRBJ1-2; no clear D gene. Trimming took 5 bases from V and 1 from J, leaving 11 bases between them. Germline V gene lookup returns CDR1 SGHTA and CDR2 FQGNSA. This CDR3 has 14 residues. The CDR3 region is CASSTQFFNYGYTF. The CDR3 DNA sequence: TGTGCCAGCAGCACTCAGTTCTTTAACTATGGCTACACCTTC.

The J gene is TRBJ1-2, the V gene TRBV6-1; 7 bases fit TRBD1. Germline-derived CDR1 and CDR2 are MNHNS and SASEGT. The CDR3 length is 13 residues. Germline trimming cut 4 bases from V and 4 bases from J; bases unmatched to any gene: 3. The DNA for the CDR3 is TGTGCCAGCAGTGGCAGGGGGGTCTATGGCTACACCTTC. Encoded protein: CASSGRGVYGYTF.

This rearrangement joins TRBV20-1 to TRBJ2-7; TRBD2 matches at 9 bases. Losses at the gene ends were 5 bases for V and 5 bases for J; bases not matched to a gene: 10. Germline V CDR1 and CDR2: DFQATT, SNEGSKA (reference sequence). This CDR3 comprises 14 residues. The CDR3: CSAPRTSATNEQYF. The CDR3 DNA reads as TGCAGTGCTCCTAGGACTAGCGCGACCAACGAGCAGTACTTC.

The chain combines TRBV7-8 with TRBJ1-2, with 9 positions matching TRBD1. Germline CDR1 and CDR2: SGHVS and FQNEAQ. Trimming at V came to 6 bases and at J to 7 bases, leaving 9 bases not matched to a gene. This CDR3 has 14 residues. For the CDR3, the DNA is TGTGCCAGCAGGGAGGGGGGACAGGGCGCTGGCTACACCTTC. Translated, it gives CASREGGQGAGYTF. Looking up the rest from reference TRBV7-8 and TRBJ1-2 gives the full variable domain: GAGVSQSPRYKVAKRGQDVALRCDPISGHVSLFWYQQALGQGPEFLTYFQNEAQLDKSGLPSDRFFAERPEGSVSTLKIQRTQQEDSAVYLCASREGGQGAGYTFGSGTRLTVV.

The chain joins TRBV3-1 to TRBJ2-3, with 9 nucleotides matching TRBD2. V trimming: 2 bases; J trimming: 4 bases; junction bases outside the gene matches: 13. CDR1 and CDR2 (germline): LGHDT, YNNKEL (reference sequence). The CDR3 runs 18 residues. CDR3 sequence (DNA): TGTGCCAGCAGCCAATCATCAGAGGTAGCGGGAGTTGCAGATACGCAGTATTTT. Encoded protein: CASSQSSEVAGVADTQYF.

The rearrangement joins TRBV5-1 to TRBJ2-4; either TRBD1 or TRBD2 may fit D (5 bases each). Trimming pared 0 bases from V and 5 bases from J, leaving 27 bases between. Germline V gives CDR1 SGHRS, CDR2 YFSETQ. The CDR3 spans 20 residues. CDR3 amino acids: CASSLEGPGVGVPLENIQYF. The CDR3 DNA reads as TGCGCCAGCAGCTTGGAGGGACCTGGGGTTGGTGTGCCCCTCGAAAACATTCAGTACTTC.

The chain links TRBV20-1 to TRBJ2-3; 7 nucleotides line up with TRBD2. Germline assignment: CDR1 DFQATT and CDR2 SNEGSKA (reference sequence). V trimming: 0 bases; J trimming: 3 bases; junction bases outside the gene matches: 9. This CDR3 has 16 residues. For the CDR3, the DNA is TGCAGTGCTAGAGATAGGCTAGCGGAAGGGACAGATACGCAGTATTTT. Translation: CSARDRLAEGTDTQYF.

V gene TRBV20-1 combines with J gene TRBJ2-3; 9 bases match TRBD2. The germline V gene encodes CDR1 DFQATT and CDR2 SNEGSKA (reference sequence). V gave up 1 base and J gave up 2 bases; unmatched junction bases: 7. The CDR3 loop spans 16 amino acids. The CDR3 loop is CSARGLADSDTDTQYF. The CDR3 nucleotides are TGCAGTGCTAGAGGACTAGCGGACTCCGACACAGATACGCAGTATTTT.

This clonotype has only a few counts. The rearrangement links TRBV4-3 to TRBJ2-1, with D perhaps matching TRBD2 (6 bases). V was pared by 4 bases and J by 8 bases, with 12 bases between. The V gene's germline CDR1 is LGHNA and CDR2 YSLEER. The CDR3 loop spans 13 amino acids. The CDR3 loop reads CASSRWERDEQFF. In DNA form, the CDR3 reads TGCGCCAGCAGCCGTTGGGAGCGGGATGAGCAGTTCTTC.

The chain links TRBV29-1 to TRBJ1-1, with 9 bases that match TRBD1. J lost 11 bases, V lost 7 bases, and 14 bases had no gene match. The CDR3 sequence is 13 residues long. Germline V gene sequence: CDR1 SQVTM, CDR2 ANQGSEA. In DNA form, the CDR3 reads TGCAGCGGGACAGGGGAGGGGGGCGCAAGGGCTTTCTTT. Encoded protein: CSGTGEGGARAFF.

The chain has TRBV7-2 and TRBJ1-4, with 12 bases identical to TRBD1. The germline V gene encodes CDR1 SGHTA and CDR2 FQGNSA. The CDR3 totals 17 residues. The V and J ends lost 2 bases and 5 bases, in that order; junction bases with no gene match: 6. As DNA, the CDR3 is TGTGCCAGCAGCTTAACAGGGACAGGGGGCTCGAATGAAAAACTGTTTTTT. This encodes CASSLTGTGGSNEKLFF.

The chain joins TRBV28 to TRBJ2-7; 7 bases match TRBD2. The J segment lost 1 base and the V segment lost 7 bases, leaving 4 bases of the junction unmatched. This CDR3 is 13 amino acids long. Germline CDR1 MDHEN, CDR2 SYDVKM. CDR3 nucleotide sequence: TGTGCCAGCAATTTCGGGGGGTCCTACGAGCAGTACTTC. The encoded protein is CASNFGGSYEQYF.

Sample share makes this clonotype medium-sized. The chain has TRBV27 and TRBJ2-1; 9 positions match TRBD1. V was clipped by 6 bases and J by 6 bases; unmatched bases: 6. Germline CDR1 MNHEY, CDR2 SMNVEV (reference sequence). The CDR3 is made up of 14 amino acids. CDR3 sequence (DNA): TGTGCCAGCAGCCCGGGACAGGGCCTCAATGAGCAGTTCTTC. Its protein product is CASSPGQGLNEQFF.

V is TRBV20-1 and J is TRBJ2-1, with TRBD2 identical over 14 bases. Germline assignment: CDR1 DFQATT and CDR2 SNEGSKA (reference sequence). J was trimmed by 10 bases and V by 3 bases; bases with no gene match: 8. The CDR3 runs to 15 residues. CDR3 sequence reads: CSARRGTSGGKEQFF. In DNA form, the CDR3 reads TGCAGTGCTAGGCGTGGGACTAGCGGGGGCAAGGAGCAGTTCTTC.

This clonotype was seen ten or more times. CDR3 sequence reads: CASSFDRSYEQYF. The DNA for the CDR3 is TGCGCCAGCAGCTTCGACAGATCCTACGAGCAGTACTTC. The chain joins TRBV4-1 to TRBJ2-7, with D possibly matching TRBD1 (5 bases). The germline gives CDR1 MGHRA, CDR2 YSYEKL. V lost 5 bases, J lost 1 base, and 9 bases lay in between. The CDR3 extends over 13 amino acids.

The CDR3: CASSQTGVAQETQFF. The CDR3 coding sequence is TGTGCCAGCAGCCAAACCGGGGTAGCGCAGGAGACCCAGTTCTTC. The J gene is TRBJ2-1, the V gene TRBV7-9; D possibly corresponds to TRBD2 (5 bases). Germline V CDR1 and CDR2: SEHNR, FQNEAQ (reference sequence). CDR3 length: 15 amino acids. V lost 5 bases to trimming and J lost 13 bases, with 24 bases between them.

The V and J genes are TRBV15 and TRBJ2-3; either TRBD1 or TRBD2 may fit D (5 bases each). CDR1 is LNHNV, CDR2 YYDKDF, per germline (reference sequence). Trimming pared 1 base from V and 2 bases from J, leaving 7 bases between. This CDR3 has 14 residues. CDR3 nucleotides: TGTGCCACCAGCAGAGGAGGGGCCACAGATACGCAGTATTTT. Amino acid sequence: CATSRGGATDTQYF.

Comments on this clonotype: This could be a read error, since a much larger clone is one nucleotide away. J is TRBJ2-3 and V is TRBV15, with D possibly being TRBD1 or TRBD2 (5 bases each). V lost 5 bases to trimming and J lost 0 bases, with 15 bases between them. Germline loops: CDR1 LNHNV, CDR2 YYDKDF (reference sequence). The length of the CDR3 is 16 residues. This CDR3 is CATSPPRGVSTDTQYF. DNA for the CDR3: TGTGCCACCAGCCCCCCTAGGGGAGTGAGCACAGATACGCAGTATTTT. Full variable domain (rest looked up from reference TRBV15 and TRBJ2-3): DAMVIQNPRYQVTQFGKPVTLSCSQTLNHNVMYWYQQKSSQAPKLLFHYYDKDFNNEADTPDNFQSRRPNTSFCFLDIRSPGLGDTAMYLCATSPPRGVSTDTQYFGPGTRLTVL.